This is a list of T cell receptor beta chains from one sample in a study of cytomegalovirus exposure and HLA in healthy donors. Data came from immunoSEQ multiplex PCR; TCRdb stores just in-frame clones and leaves some out. The data contain 150,000 to 200,000 clones, 84% of them singletons. The source material was PBMCs. Receptors were obtained from a girl between 5 and 17 years old in good health and CMV-seropositive. Both conserved end residues are part of each CDR3. The order of the fields is CDR3 DNA, CDR3 protein, D gene, clone size, J gene, V gene. The D gene is left open where the match is weak. Expanded clones are given a class, and other clones once, few, many or no size at all.

TGTGCCACCAGCAGAGGTAGCCTTAATGAAAAACTGTTTTTT	CATSRGSLNEKLFF	NA	few	TRBJ1-4	TRBV15
TGTGCCAGCAGTTACTCAGACAGGGGGGCTTCACCCCTCCACTTT	CASSYSDRGASPLHF	TRBD1	NA	TRBJ1-6	TRBV6-5
TGTGCCAGCTCCAGGACAGGGGGTGGGAATGAGCAGTTCTTC	CASSRTGGGNEQFF	TRBD1	once	TRBJ2-1	TRBV18
TGTGCCAGTAGTATAGTCGGCTCGGGGAACACTGAAGCTTTCTTT	CASSIVGSGNTEAFF	NA	NA	TRBJ1-1	TRBV19
TGTGCCAGCAGACTCCAGGGGGCTGGAAACACCATATATTTT	CASRLQGAGNTIYF	TRBD1	few	TRBJ1-3	TRBV6-5
TGTGCCAGCAGCTTGCTAGCGGGGGTATGGGAGACCCAGTACTTC	CASSLLAGVWETQYF	TRBD2	NA	TRBJ2-5	TRBV5-5
TGTGCCAGCAGTTCGGGGGGCGGGGGCACCGGGGAGCTGTTTTTT	CASSSGGGGTGELFF	NA	NA	TRBJ2-2	TRBV27
TGCGCCAGCAGCTTGGAGGCTAGCTCTGGAAACACCATATATTTT	CASSLEASSGNTIYF	NA	NA	TRBJ1-3	TRBV5-1
TGTGCCAGCAGCTTGGTCCCAGGGAACTCTGGAAACACCATATATTTT	CASSLVPGNSGNTIYF	NA	NA	TRBJ1-3	TRBV5-6
TGTGCCAGCAGACACCAAGCGGGGGACCACACCGGGGAGCTGTTTTTT	CASRHQAGDHTGELFF	TRBD2	few	TRBJ2-2	TRBV6-4
TGTGCCAGCAGTTACTTAACAGGGATGAACACTGAAGCTTTCTTT	CASSYLTGMNTEAFF	NA	NA	TRBJ1-1	TRBV6-5
TGTGCCAGCAGTTGGGGCAGACGGTCCTATAATTCACCCCTCCACTTT	CASSWGRRSYNSPLHF	NA	NA	TRBJ1-6	TRBV6-5
TGCAGCACACGATTGGGGCAGGATGAAGCTTTCTTT	CSTRLGQDEAFF	NA	NA	TRBJ1-1	TRBV29-1
TGTGCCAGCAGCCGAACCGCCGGGACAGGGGGCCATGAGCAGTTCTTC	CASSRTAGTGGHEQFF	TRBD1	NA	TRBJ2-1	TRBV11-1